Listed here are 13 T cell receptor beta chains from one sample, sequenced in a study of blood T cells in healthy people across ages. The authors ran a second PCR of roughly 6 to 11 cycles using a sample-barcoded 5' primer and a J-beta primer mix. TCRdb redid the calling of the 5' RACE reads with MiXCR, one entry per CDR3 protein. The profile shows over 500,000 distinct CDR3 sequences, about 29% of them singletons. The data also belong to a second study, concerning T cells of mothers and their children.

Sequenced input: blood. These receptors were taken from a boy aged 2 to 9 in good health.

This clonotype was detected many times. The chain is built from TRBV7-2 and TRBJ2-5; a possible D gene is TRBD2 (5 bases). Trimming took 3 bases from V and 0 from J, leaving 5 bases between them. The length of the CDR3 is 13 residues. Germline V gene sequence: CDR1 SGHTA, CDR2 FQGNSA. The CDR3 protein is CASSLDYQETQYF. In DNA, the CDR3 is TGTGCCAGCAGCTTGGACTACCAAGAGACCCAGTACTTC.

The J gene is TRBJ2-7, the V gene TRBV12-3 or TRBV12-4, with 9 bases fitting TRBD2. The DNA end is a closer match to TRBJ2-5, so the J assignment may be wrong. CDR3 length: 15 residues. CDR3 loop: CASSPPGLAGETQYF. The DNA for the CDR3 is TGTGCCAGCAGCCCCCCGGGACTAGCAGGGGAGACCCAGTACTTC.

A few counts support this clonotype. This chain uses TRBV6-1 with TRBJ1-4; no clear D. Trimming left V 3 bases short and J 1 base short, with 12 bases between. The CDR3 has 16 amino acids. Germline V CDR1 and CDR2: MNHNS, SASEGT. As DNA, the CDR3 is TGTGCCAGCAGTGACCGATGGACGGAAACTAATGAAAAACTGTTTTTT. This codes for CASSDRWTETNEKLFF.

The chain links TRBV20-1 to TRBJ1-3; tentatively, D is TRBD1 (6 bases). Between the trimmed V and J ends, which lost 2 bases and 2 bases, there was a span of 10 bases. Germline values: CDR1 DFQATT, CDR2 SNEGSKA (reference sequence). The CDR3 spans 14 residues. As DNA, the CDR3 is TGCAGTGCTAGATCGGACAGCCCTGGAAACACCATATATTTT. Amino acids: CSARSDSPGNTIYF.

This clonotype was recorded a few times. The chain uses TRBV2 and TRBJ1-2; no clear D gene. Germline values: CDR1 SNHLY, CDR2 FYNNEI. V lost 8 bases to trimming and J lost 6 bases, with 22 bases between them. The CDR3 runs to 15 residues. CDR3 bases: TGTGCCAGCGCCAGCATGATATTAAATCGGGATGGCTACACCTTC. As protein: CASASMILNRDGYTF.

In this sample, this clonotype turned up a few times. The chain employs TRBV27 and TRBJ2-7; D is unresolved. CDR1 is MNHEY, CDR2 SMNVEV, per germline (reference sequence). This CDR3 comprises 14 residues. Trimming took off 3 bases at V and 6 bases at J, with 15 bases between the two ends. CDR3 DNA sequence: TGTGCCAGCAGTTTCGGGCAGTCCTCCCCCGAGCAGTACTTC. Protein: CASSFGQSSPEQYF.

V is TRBV12-5 and J is TRBJ2-7; possibly TRBD2 for D (7 bases). Germline V gene lookup returns CDR1 LGHNT and CDR2 FRNRAP. Between the trimmed V and J ends, which lost 4 bases and 3 bases, there was a span of 34 bases. The CDR3 has 21 residues. CDR3 region: CASGSPLAGGREKLRSYEQYF. The CDR3 DNA sequence: TGTGCTAGTGGTTCGCCCCTTGCTGGGGGGCGGGAGAAATTGCGGAGCTACGAGCAGTACTTC.

The chain combines TRBV3-1 with TRBJ2-3; D might be TRBD1 (5 bases). The CDR3 runs to 14 residues. Germline-derived CDR1 and CDR2 are LGHDT and YNNKEL (reference sequence). The V and J ends lost 2 bases and 0 bases respectively, with 6 bases between them. The CDR3, as DNA: TGTGCCAGCAGCCAACAGGGAAGCACAGATACGCAGTATTTT. This gives the protein CASSQQGSTDTQYF.

This clonotype was picked up a small number of times. This chain uses TRBV7-8 with TRBJ2-7; no reliable D call. Between the trimmed V and J ends, which lost 1 base and 2 bases, there was a span of 15 bases. The CDR3 runs to 16 residues. Germline assignment: CDR1 SGHVS and CDR2 FQNEAQ. CDR3 DNA sequence: TGTGCCAGCAGCTTAGTAAGGGCCGAGCTTACCTACGAGCAGTACTTC. Translating it yields CASSLVRAELTYEQYF.

The chain is built from TRBV12-3 or TRBV12-4 and TRBJ2-3; D is perhaps TRBD1 (6 bases). The CDR3 is 14 amino acids. V lost 6 bases, J lost 2 bases, and 12 bases lay in between. As DNA, the CDR3 is TGTGCCAGCAGCCGGACAGCTTTCACAGATACGCAGTATTTT. Its translation is CASSRTAFTDTQYF.

With regard to this clonotype: A read error may produce the germline difference seen at one junction end. V usage is TRBV5-1 and J usage is TRBJ2-2, with TRBD2 identical over 8 bases. The germline V gene encodes CDR1 SGHRS and CDR2 YFSETQ. The CDR3 has 17 amino acids. The CDR3 spells CASSLRRGVRYTGELFF. The CDR3 region has the DNA TGTGCCAGCAGCTTGAGGCGGGGGGTCCGGTACACCGGGGAGCTGTTTTTT.

The chain joins TRBV7-9 to TRBJ2-5, with TRBD2 matching 14 bases. The CDR3 consists of 15 residues. V was clipped by 2 bases and J by 8 bases; unmatched bases: 4. Per the germline V gene, CDR1 is SEHNR and CDR2 is FQNEAQ (reference sequence). CDR3 sequence: CASSLPGLAGETQYF. The CDR3 region has the DNA TGTGCCAGCAGCTTACCGGGACTAGCGGGGGAAACCCAGTACTTC.

The gene calls are TRBV20-1 and TRBJ2-5, with TRBD2 identical over 10 bases. Germline values: CDR1 DFQATT, CDR2 SNEGSKA (reference sequence). V lost 1 base to trimming and J lost 4 bases; unmatched junction nucleotides: 3. CDR3 length: 14 residues. CDR3 DNA sequence: TGCAGTGCTAGAGGAGCGGGAGGGCGAGAGACCCAGTACTTC. It yields the protein CSARGAGGRETQYF.